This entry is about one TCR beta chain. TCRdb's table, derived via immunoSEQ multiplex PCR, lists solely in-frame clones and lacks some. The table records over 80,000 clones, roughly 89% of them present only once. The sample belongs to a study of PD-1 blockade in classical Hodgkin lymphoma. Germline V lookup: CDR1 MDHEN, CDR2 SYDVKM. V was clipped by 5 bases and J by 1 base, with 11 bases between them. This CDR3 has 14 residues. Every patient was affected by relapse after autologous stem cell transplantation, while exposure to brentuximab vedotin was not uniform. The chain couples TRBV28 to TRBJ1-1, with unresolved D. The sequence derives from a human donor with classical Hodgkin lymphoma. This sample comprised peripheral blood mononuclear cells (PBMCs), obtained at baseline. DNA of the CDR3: TGTGCCAGCAGTCCCCACCTAGGGAACACTGAAGCTTTCTTT. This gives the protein CASSPHLGNTEAFF.